One sample yielded the 13 T cell receptor beta chains listed below, sequenced in a study of CD8+ T cells in alopecia areata. Treatment denoted: oral pan-JAK inhibitor, 5-10 mg twice daily. As the sequencing template, cDNA was produced by extracting RNA and reverse transcribing it. Sequencing used immunoSEQ multiplex PCR; TCRdb keeps in-frame clones, though not all of them. This table has about 160,000 clones, around three fifths appearing once. The sequencing used CD4+ T cells sorted from blood, collected at week 4, from a patient treated with tofacitinib. These receptors were collected from a human donor with alopecia areata.

This clone appeared a single time. The V call is TRBV30, the J call TRBJ1-2; tentatively, D is TRBD1 (6 bases). Germline values: CDR1 GTSNPN, CDR2 SVGIG (reference sequence). Trimming stripped 0 bases from V and 8 bases from J, with 16 bases between. This CDR3 region has 14 residues. The CDR3, as DNA: TGTGCCTGGAGTGTACTTTTGGGGGCGAGGGGCTACACCTTC. Its translation: CAWSVLLGARGYTF.

The J gene is TRBJ2-1, the V gene TRBV29-1, with D hard to call. V lost 4 bases and J 5 bases, leaving 18 bases between the germline ends. The CDR3 is 15 amino acids. CDR1 is SQVTM, CDR2 ANQGSEA, per germline. For the CDR3, the DNA is TGCAGCGTTGTCTTCATGAGCACGATCCACAATGAGCAGTTCTTC. It yields the protein CSVVFMSTIHNEQFF.

The chain couples TRBV29-1 to TRBJ2-3; TRBD1 agrees at 9 bases. Germline values: CDR1 SQVTM, CDR2 ANQGSEA. V was clipped by 4 bases and J by 4 bases; unmatched bases: 12. There are 16 residues in the CDR3. The CDR3 DNA sequence: TGCAGCGTTGTCCCCCGACAGGGGGTCTCGCCAGATACGCAGTATTTT. This codes for CSVVPRQGVSPDTQYF.

V is TRBV25-1 and J is TRBJ1-2, with D perhaps matching TRBD1 (6 bases). Germline CDR1 MGHDK, CDR2 SYGVNS. This CDR3 is 13 amino acids long. V was pared by 5 bases and J by 3 bases, with 10 bases between. The CDR3 region has the DNA TGTGCCAGCAGTACATGGACAGACTATGGCTACACCTTC. This gives the protein CASSTWTDYGYTF.

The chain couples TRBV9 to TRBJ1-1; 9 nucleotides match TRBD1. This CDR3 comprises 15 residues. V gave up 4 bases and J gave up 0 bases; unmatched junction bases: 4. Germline CDR1 SGDLS, CDR2 YYNGEE. The CDR3 region is CASSPGTGLNTEAFF. CDR3 nucleotides: TGTGCCAGCAGCCCAGGGACAGGGCTGAACACTGAAGCTTTCTTT.

The chain joins TRBV4-3 to TRBJ2-3, with D unresolved. The V gene's germline CDR1 is LGHNA and CDR2 YSLEER. Deletions cut 4 bases from V and 2 bases from J, with 10 bases between. The CDR3 is made up of 14 amino acids. CDR3 protein: CASSPRAFTDTQYF. CDR3 nucleotides: TGCGCCAGCAGCCCCCGTGCGTTCACAGATACGCAGTATTTT.

The rearrangement links TRBV29-1 to TRBJ2-5; perhaps TRBD1 as D (6 bases). Trimming removed 4 bases at V and 5 bases at J, with 17 bases between. Germline-derived CDR1 and CDR2 are SQVTM and ANQGSEA. This CDR3 is built from 14 residues. CDR3 nucleotides: TGCAGCGTTGGCCCGACAGGCACAGGGGAGACCCAGTACTTC. It codes for CSVGPTGTGETQYF. The complete variable domain, with remaining parts taken from reference TRBV29-1 and TRBJ2-5, reads SAVISQKPSRDICQRGTSLTIQCQVDSQVTMMFWYRQQPGQSLTLIATANQGSEATYESGFVIDKFPISRPNLTFSTLTVSNMSPEDSSIYLCSVGPTGTGETQYFGPGTRLLVL.

This clone was seen only a few times. This chain links TRBV19 with TRBJ1-5; 8 bases are a match to TRBD1. J was trimmed by 6 bases and V by 9 bases; bases with no gene match: 10. In germline, CDR1 is LNHDA, CDR2 SQIVND (reference sequence). The CDR3 totals 14 residues. Here the CDR3 reads CASNDRGISQPQHF. CDR3 nucleotides: TGTGCCAGCAACGACAGGGGTATAAGTCAGCCCCAGCATTTT.

V usage is TRBV6-5 and J usage is TRBJ1-5, with D tentatively TRBD1 (6 bases). V shed 2 bases and J shed 6 bases, with 14 bases lying between them. Germline CDR1 MNHEY, CDR2 SVGAGI. The CDR3 loop spans 15 amino acids. The CDR3 DNA follows: TGTGCCAGCAGTTACGGGGGACAAGGAATTCAGCCCCAGCATTTT. Translating it yields CASSYGGQGIQPQHF.

The CDR3 DNA sequence: TGTGCCAGCAGTTACGGAGGCACTGAAGCTTTCTTT. Translation gives CASSYGGTEAFF. The chain uses TRBV6-5 and TRBJ1-1; the D is unclear. Germline V gives CDR1 MNHEY, CDR2 SVGAGI. The CDR3 covers 12 residues. With 2 bases removed from V and 4 bases from J, the gap between germline ends came to 5 bases.

This chain connects TRBV6-5 to TRBJ1-1; no reliable D call. Germline V gene sequence: CDR1 MNHEY, CDR2 SVGAGI. Trimming left V 6 bases short and J 5 bases short, with 16 bases between. The CDR3 sequence is 14 residues long. Here the CDR3 reads CASRIRGDGTEAFF. The CDR3 coding sequence is TGTGCCAGCAGGATCCGGGGAGATGGGACTGAAGCTTTCTTT.

This clone was picked up a small number of times. V is TRBV29-1 and J is TRBJ2-7; 7 bases agree with TRBD1. Unmatched junction bases numbered 4, after V lost 2 bases and J lost 0 bases. Per the germline V gene, CDR1 is SQVTM and CDR2 is ANQGSEA. This CDR3 spans 14 amino acids. CDR3 nucleotides: TGCAGCGTTGAACGGGACAGATACTCCTACGAGCAGTACTTC. It specifies CSVERDRYSYEQYF.

This sequence joins TRBV5-6 and TRBJ1-3; D gene uncertain. Trimming stripped 1 base from V and 2 bases from J, with 10 bases between. Germline V gives CDR1 SGHDT, CDR2 YYEEEE. The CDR3 spans 15 residues. CDR3 bases: TGTGCCAGCAGCTTGCCGGGAGGCGCTGGAAACACCATATATTTT. It is translated as CASSLPGGAGNTIYF.